The next 23 T cell receptor beta chains were all read from a single sample in a study of T cells in Graves' hyperthyroidism and ophthalmopathy. Amplification yielded TCR beta CDR3 regions, with RNA transcripts as the source. HTBI primers were used for first-round RT-PCR of the TCR CDR3. TCRdb re-derived calls from the multiplex PCR reads in MiXCR, one entry per CDR3 protein. This sample has 330,000 or so distinct CDR3 sequences, with roughly a fifth found just once. The sequencing sample was made of blood. The receptor set was obtained from a man aged 45 to 65 with Graves' ophthalmopathy.

This clonotype has at least ten counts. The chain carries TRBV20-1 and TRBJ2-3; 7 nucleotides match TRBD2. Unmatched junction bases numbered 6, after V lost 5 bases and J lost 4 bases. The CDR3 totals 13 residues. CDR1 is DFQATT, CDR2 SNEGSKA, per germline (reference sequence). As DNA, the CDR3 is TGCAGTGCTCTGCGGGAGCAGGCAGATACGCAGTATTTT. Its protein product is CSALREQADTQYF.

This clonotype showed up just a few times. This rearrangement joins TRBV5-1 to TRBJ2-5; D is unclear. The germline V and J ends were trimmed by 3 bases and 5 bases, with 14 bases remaining between them. Germline CDR1 is SGHRS and CDR2 is YFSETQ. The CDR3 extends over 14 amino acids. The CDR3 coding sequence is TGCGCCAGCAGCTCCTCGCCCGGGCGTGAGACCCAGTACTTC. Its protein is CASSSSPGRETQYF.

This clonotype was detected many times. The V call is TRBV11-3, the J call TRBJ2-5; 7 bases agree with TRBD2. This CDR3 region has 13 residues. In germline, CDR1 is SGHNT, CDR2 YENEEA. After removal of 5 bases from V and 3 bases from J, the junction contained 3 bases not matched to a gene. CDR3 DNA sequence: TGTGCCAGCAGCAAGGGAGGGAAAGAGACCCAGTACTTC. Its translation: CASSKGGKETQYF.

Ten or more counts support this clonotype. The genes are TRBV12-3 or TRBV12-4 and TRBJ2-1; 7 nucleotides agree with TRBD2. With 3 bases clipped from V and 6 bases from J, the junction kept 5 bases outside the gene matches. This CDR3 spans 14 amino acids. The CDR3 region has the DNA TGTGCCAGCAGTTTGGGCGGGGGTACCAATGAGCAGTTCTTC. This gives the protein CASSLGGGTNEQFF.

This clonotype has a count of ten or more. V gene TRBV11-2 combines with J gene TRBJ2-2; D not resolved. This CDR3 spans 11 amino acids. Germline assignment: CDR1 SGHAT and CDR2 FQNNGV. Between the trimmed V and J ends, which lost 6 bases and 6 bases, there was a span of 5 bases. CDR3 sequence reads: CASSRPGELFF. CDR3 coding DNA: TGTGCCAGCAGTCGGCCCGGGGAGCTGTTTTTT.

The chain carries TRBV27 and TRBJ2-1; D is ambiguous. Germline CDR1 reads MNHEY; CDR2 reads SMNVEV (reference sequence). The CDR3 consists of 17 residues. Trimming left V 5 bases short and J 0 bases short, with 17 bases between. The CDR3, as DNA: TGTGCCAGCAGTCCCGACCTGGGCCACTTCTCCTACAATGAGCAGTTCTTC. Its protein product is CASSPDLGHFSYNEQFF.

In DNA form, the CDR3 reads TGTGCCAGCAGCTTGTCGGATGTGTCACCCCTCCACTTT. This gives the protein CASSLSDVSPLHF. The chain carries TRBV5-5 and TRBJ1-6; D ambiguous. Per germline, CDR1 SGHKS and CDR2 YYEKEE (reference sequence). The CDR3 extends over 13 amino acids. Trimming left V 1 base short and J 10 bases short, with 9 bases between. Drawing the rest from reference TRBV5-5 and TRBJ1-6, the complete variable domain is DAGVTQSPTHLIKTRGQQVTLRCSPISGHKSVSWYQQVLGQGPQFIFQYYEKEERGRGNFPDRFSARQFPNYSSELNVNALLLGDSALYLCASSLSDVSPLHFGNGTRLTVT.

V usage is TRBV14 and J usage is TRBJ2-7; D unclear. Germline values: CDR1 SGHDN, CDR2 FVKESK. The CDR3 is 11 residues long. V was clipped by 2 bases and J by 8 bases, with 7 bases between them. The CDR3: CASSQFEKQYF. CDR3 bases: TGTGCCAGCAGCCAATTTGAAAAGCAGTACTTC.

This clonotype was found a few times. V is TRBV20-1 and J is TRBJ2-1, with 7 bases matching TRBD1. The CDR3 runs 14 residues. Germline V gene sequence: CDR1 DFQATT, CDR2 SNEGSKA (reference sequence). J gave up 4 bases and V 6 bases, and 9 bases lay outside the gene matches. DNA for the CDR3: TGCAGTGCACTTGACAGGGCGTTTTACAATGAGCAGTTCTTC. Residues: CSALDRAFYNEQFF.

V is TRBV3-1 and J is TRBJ1-2; no definite D call. Germline V gene data show CDR1 as LGHDT and CDR2 as YNNKEL (reference sequence). The CDR3 totals 11 residues. V shed 2 bases and J shed 3 bases, with 1 base lying between them. This chain's CDR3 is CASSQYYGYTF. CDR3 nucleotide sequence: TGTGCCAGCAGCCAATACTATGGCTACACCTTC.

This clonotype was seen repeatedly, ten times or more. The chain combines TRBV11-2 with TRBJ2-7, with D perhaps TRBD2 (6 bases). This CDR3 is 14 amino acids long. V lost 5 bases to trimming and J lost 6 bases, with 17 bases between them. Germline V lookup: CDR1 SGHAT, CDR2 FQNNGV. In nucleotides, the CDR3 is TGTGCCAGCAGCGACCACACCCCCGGGGGCGAGCAGTACTTC. It encodes CASSDHTPGGEQYF.

This chain joins TRBV29-1 and TRBJ2-7, with 8 positions matching TRBD2. Germline loops: CDR1 SQVTM, CDR2 ANQGSEA. The V and J ends lost 0 bases and 3 bases, in that order; junction bases with no gene match: 10. This CDR3 has 16 residues. CDR3 protein: CSVEEINSGTLYEQYF. For the CDR3, the DNA is TGCAGCGTTGAAGAGATCAATAGCGGGACTCTCTACGAGCAGTACTTC.

This clonotype showed up many times. This chain connects TRBV20-1 to TRBJ2-3, with 11 nucleotides matching TRBD2. Germline CDR1 is DFQATT and CDR2 is SNEGSKA (reference sequence). The V gene end was trimmed by 4 bases and the J gene end by 6 bases; junction bases not matched to a gene: 9. This CDR3 comprises 15 residues. CDR3 amino acids: CSAIDSGGAPDTQYF. The CDR3 DNA reads as TGCAGTGCTATCGATAGCGGGGGGGCCCCCGATACGCAGTATTTT.

This clonotype has a count of ten or more. The chain recombines TRBV20-1 with TRBJ2-5; D possibly corresponds to TRBD2 (7 bases). Per the germline V gene, CDR1 is DFQATT and CDR2 is SNEGSKA (reference sequence). The CDR3 contains 13 residues. V was pared by 3 bases and J by 4 bases, with 12 bases between. The CDR3 region is CSASTGGRETQYF. DNA for the CDR3: TGCAGTGCTAGTACGGGGGGCAGAGAGACCCAGTACTTC.

This clonotype was seen many times. The chain employs TRBV20-1 and TRBJ1-5; D might be TRBD1 (6 bases). V was cut by 4 bases and J by 2 bases, with 9 bases left in between. This CDR3 has 13 amino acids. In germline, CDR1 is DFQATT, CDR2 SNEGSKA (reference sequence). The CDR3 nucleotides are TGCAGTGCTACGGACAGACGCAATCAGCCCCAGCATTTT. It encodes CSATDRRNQPQHF.

The rearrangement links TRBV19 to TRBJ1-5, with D tentatively TRBD1 (5 bases). This CDR3 spans 14 amino acids. The V gene's germline CDR1 is LNHDA and CDR2 SQIVND (reference sequence). V lost 7 bases and J lost 7, with 17 bases in between. The CDR3 nucleotides are TGTGCCAGTAACACCCTTCCTCAGGGCCAGCCCCAGCATTTT. Translation gives CASNTLPQGQPQHF.

The genes are TRBV20-1 and TRBJ2-7, with TRBD2 identical over 7 bases. Germline-derived CDR1 and CDR2 are DFQATT and SNEGSKA (reference sequence). V lost 7 bases to trimming and J lost 6 bases; unmatched junction nucleotides: 6. CDR3 length: 11 amino acids. CDR3 bases: TGCAGTGTTCAGGGAGGGAGCGAGCAGTACTTC. Its translation is CSVQGGSEQYF.

The V call is TRBV11-2, the J call TRBJ1-1; perhaps TRBD1 as D (5 bases). V was pared by 2 bases and J by 6 bases, with 13 bases between. CDR1 and CDR2 from the germline V gene are SGHAT and FQNNGV. This CDR3 contains 14 residues. The CDR3 sequence is CASSLLGAVSEAFF. The CDR3 DNA follows: TGTGCCAGCAGCTTACTAGGGGCTGTCTCTGAAGCTTTCTTT.

This clonotype was seen many times. The V and J genes are TRBV7-8 and TRBJ2-2, with 11 bases aligning to TRBD2. Looked up from germline, CDR1 is SGHVS and CDR2 is FQNEAQ. This CDR3 comprises 17 residues. V lost 5 bases, J lost 2 bases, and 7 bases stayed unmatched. CDR3 loop: CASSPRGTSGNTGELFF. DNA for the CDR3: TGTGCCAGCAGCCCCCGCGGGACTAGCGGAAACACCGGGGAGCTGTTTTTT.

In this sample, this clonotype turned up many times. The chain employs TRBV7-8 and TRBJ2-7, with TRBD2 matching 11 bases. CDR1 and CDR2 (germline): SGHVS, FQNEAQ. The CDR3 extends over 16 amino acids. The ends lost 6 bases at V and 6 bases at J; junction bases unmatched: 13. The CDR3 loop reads CASSAPSGRLSPEQYF. CDR3 sequence (DNA): TGTGCCAGCAGTGCTCCTAGCGGGAGGCTTTCTCCCGAGCAGTACTTC.

This clonotype was counted many times. V and J are TRBV6-1 and TRBJ2-3; D may correspond to TRBD1 or TRBD2 (6 bases each). Trimming removed 5 bases from V and 1 base from J, with 13 bases in between. The CDR3 has 15 residues. Germline V lookup: CDR1 MNHNS, CDR2 SASEGT. DNA for the CDR3: TGTGCCAGCAGTTACAGGGCTAGCGGCACAGATACGCAGTATTTT. Amino acid sequence: CASSYRASGTDTQYF.

This clonotype was detected only a few times. The chain carries TRBV28 and TRBJ2-3; D is unclear. CDR3 length: 14 amino acids. Germline CDR1 and CDR2: MDHEN and SYDVKM. Trimming stripped 4 bases from V and 4 bases from J, with 12 bases between. Here the CDR3 reads CASSSGQNPDTQYF. The DNA for the CDR3 is TGTGCCAGCAGTTCGGGCCAAAACCCAGATACGCAGTATTTT.

Only a few counts were recorded for this clonotype. This sequence joins TRBV27 and TRBJ2-1; 15 bases match TRBD2. The CDR3 runs 18 residues. The J segment lost 8 bases and the V segment lost 1 base, leaving 9 bases of the junction unmatched. Germline lookup yields CDR1 MNHEY and CDR2 SMNVEV (reference sequence). The CDR3 loop reads CASSLLGLAGGSSYEQFF. Written as DNA, the CDR3 is TGTGCCAGCAGTTTATTAGGACTAGCGGGAGGGTCCTCGTATGAGCAGTTCTTC.